Included here is one T cell receptor beta chain sequence, with context. These data originate in a study of long-term antiretroviral therapy in people with HIV. Study at large: The earliest specimens came about a decade ahead of the 2015 immediate-ART recommendation.

Inclusion required at least two post-ART and at least one pre-ART PBMC samples. There were roughly 0.9-11 million cryopreserved PBMC in the samples before DNA extraction. Assay version v3.0 of immunoSEQ was used, and it was run at survey level. Sequencing used immunoSEQ multiplex PCR; TCRdb keeps in-frame clones, though not all of them. The table lists tens of thousands of clones, over 90% of them singletons. The length of the CDR3 is 13 residues. V was shortened by 5 bases and J by 5 bases, with 12 bases between the two germline ends. Germline V lookup: CDR1 MNHEY, CDR2 SMNVEV (reference sequence). The source is a man younger than 40 with HIV. The sample here was unsorted PBMCs, taken more than 6 years after starting antiretroviral therapy. The V gene is TRBV27, the J gene TRBJ1-1; tentatively, D is TRBD1 (5 bases). The CDR3 loop reads CASSAIQATEAFF. Written as DNA, the CDR3 is TGTGCCAGCAGTGCCATACAGGCGACTGAAGCTTTCTTT.